The sequence of this TCR beta chain was determined in a study of T cell repertoires in cytomegalovirus infection. Looking at the study overall: In the study, CMV epitopes included recently identified HLA-C-restricted and well-studied HLA-B-restricted ones. Public TCR beta signature analysis indicated the presence of both CMV infection and matching HLA type. The study's findings and limits: CMV carriers with the relevant HLA were identified by cumulative public TCR beta family frequency. Within the response measured ex vivo, HLA-C-restricted CMV-specific TCR beta clonotypes were dominant.

Of note for this clonotype: Its antigen is not identified.

V was trimmed by 0 bases and J by 1 base, leaving 9 bases between them. The CDR3 is made up of 15 amino acids. The V gene's germline CDR1 is ENHRY and CDR2 SYGVKD. TCRdb itself ran the reads through MiXCR, one entry per CDR3 protein. This table has around 770,000 distinct CDR3 sequences, under 35% appearing once. The sample here was cultured CD8+ T cells from PBMCs, taken from culture after CMV antigen stimulation. The chain has TRBV10-3 and TRBJ2-5; tentatively, D is TRBD1 or TRBD2 (5 bases each). This TCR was recovered from a human donor in good health (CMV status not recorded). Some clones in this sample may be carry-over from other donors' samples. The DNA of the CDR3 is TGTGCCATCAGTGAGTCGGGGCTAGCCCAAGAGACCCAGTACTTC. This sequence encodes CAISESGLAQETQYF.